This T cell receptor (beta chain) came from a study of cytomegalovirus exposure and HLA in healthy donors (TCRdb year 2017). Notes on the research overall: An earlier analysis of roughly 570 of the donors reported approximately 300 Gb of sequence data and 90 million to 120 million unique TCR beta sequences obtained from some 170 million T cells. The study used immunosequencing to profile the T cell repertoires of under 700 subjects and linked those repertoires to cytomegalovirus serostatus. In addition to the first cohort of roughly 670 subjects, a separate validation cohort of approximately 120 different subjects was used. Among the roughly 400 genotyped donors, approximately 76% belonged to the genetic ancestry cluster associated with self-reported Caucasian donors. To study patterns of TCR occurrence, a later analysis re-analyzed previously published TCR beta repertoires from several hundred donors and added high-resolution HLA genotyping. A handful of DR-DQ haplotypes were handled as single units for association and clustering because linkage in the cohort was strong. In the later analysis, no new phenotypic data were used to find candidate immune exposures; instead, reliance was placed on TCR beta sequences and their occurrence across donors. An early release that covered about 600 HLA-typed donors contained approximately 300 gigabases of sequencing data and 70 million to 100 million unique TCR sequences. Donor age, sex, ethnicity and CMV serostatus were compiled together with the repertoire data. Among a few hundred genotyped donors of the cohort, an average of approximately 230,000 unique TCR beta nucleotide sequences were sequenced per donor, roughly a sixth of them non-productive. The study aimed to test whether cataloging public T cell receptors could reveal signatures of past pathogen exposure. A later genetic analysis used genome-wide SNP genotypes for about 65% of the 666 donors, treating that subset as a discovery cohort. High-throughput TCR immunosequencing, statistical association of individual TCRs with disease status, and machine learning were combined to predict cytomegalovirus infection status. The number of donors typed differed by locus, with roughly 629-640 for A, B, C, DRB1 and DQB1, over 500 for DQA1, about 610 for DPA1, and roughly 450 for DPB1. In an earlier analysis of 587 of the donors, high-throughput TCR beta sequencing was used to judge whether each TCR beta V gene segment behaved as functional or pseudogenic. HLA typing included class I and class II loci at four-digit resolution. All discovery cohort repertoires had been generated on a single sequencing platform.

Library construction relied on the immunoSEQ multiplex PCR assay. For the multiplex PCR, a mixture combining 60 forward primers for TCR Vbeta segments and 13 reverse primers for TCR Jbeta segments was used. The CDR3 region of rearranged TCR beta genes was amplified from genomic DNA with a multiplex PCR assay. The amplified TCR beta libraries were sequenced on the Illumina HiSeq System as 87-base-pair reads. The source study handled its data this way. A later analysis tallied around 87 million unique TCR beta chains across the 550 to 850 repertoires, and some 10 million of those chains were shared by two or more donors. Raw reads were error-corrected and collapsed into unique sequences with a nearest-neighbor algorithm that merged closely related sequences to remove PCR and sequencing errors. Alignment of CDR3 sequences to IMGT reference sequences was used to assign V, D and J gene segments. For a sequence to be retained, at least a six-nucleotide match to both a V gene segment and a J gene segment was required. A rearrangement was called productive if the CDR3 had no stop codons and remained in frame with V and J, and every other rearrangement was called non-productive. Following IMGT convention, CDR3 was defined as the stretch from the second conserved V-encoded cysteine to the conserved J-encoded phenylalanine. The earlier analysis of 450 to 750 of the donors excluded any sequence lacking an unambiguous match to a single V gene segment. An earlier analysis of approximately 590 of the donors called V segments functional above 56.7% productive rearrangements and segregating when the between-donor standard deviation exceeded 5%. A statistical classification framework was built to diagnose cytomegalovirus status from the catalog of TCR beta chain sequences. V and J gene assignment, in a later analysis, came from comparing TCR nucleotide sequences with IMGT/GENE-DB human TR gene sequences. Using the TCRdist pipeline, a later analysis assigned CDR3 sequences along with most-parsimonious VDJ recombination scenarios. In a later analysis, every TCR beta chain was defined by the combination of its CDR3 amino acid sequence and its V-gene family, and reads without a unique V-gene family were dropped. As a way to deal with suspected cross-contamination and a sequencing artifact, a later analysis dropped hundreds of nucleotide sequences that were highly shared and had low generation probability. A later analysis calculated a clonal expansion index for each public chain from normalized within-repertoire ranks of inferred template counts. A later analysis computed generation probabilities with a VDJ recombination model fitted to out-of-frame rearrangements, and checked the results against IGoR. In a later analysis, TCR-TCR, TCR-HLA and TCR-CMV co-occurrence was scored with hypergeometric tests, and a repertoire-size bias correction was applied to TCR pairs. To estimate false discovery rates, a later analysis permuted the HLA or CMV assignments 20 times. In a later analysis, co-occurring TCRs were grouped with DBSCAN, and TCRdist sequence similarity was added when clustering was performed within HLA-allele-positive subsets. Repertoires with fewer than 30,000 or more than 120,000 public chains, plus five repertoires with anomalous nucleotide sharing, were excluded from co-occurrence clustering. Here the immuneACCESS table is served through TCRdb, limited to in-frame sequences with V and J called. Missing clones are a known gap in these copies; in checked studies unresolved V genes cover under half, and the rest lacks a known reason. The DNA gave D and trimming, while V, J and clone size come from that table. This sample gives 100,000 to 150,000 clones in total; over 70% of them show up just once. The ten top clones hold approximately 4% of the sample.

The cohort was made up of 500 to 800 healthy bone marrow donors. At the time of sampling, every cohort member was nominally healthy, though immune exposures that went unrecorded were likely present. The donor tested CMV seropositive and was one of the 289 seropositive cohort members. Each donor provided a peripheral blood sample, and peripheral blood mononuclear cells were used for TCR beta sequencing. Genomic DNA was extracted from the blood cell samples with the Qiagen DNeasy Blood Extraction Kit. Points the paper makes about the study in general: For the cohort, immune exposure information was limited to CMV serostatus. At a false discovery rate of 0.05, a later analysis linked about 17,000 TCR beta sequences to specific HLA alleles. Because HLA typing was unavailable for some donors at each locus, only the typed subset was used in association tests. When HLA alleles, especially DR and DQ, strongly co-occurred, attributing TCR associations to individual alleles was difficult. Some IMGT-functional V segments, including TRBV6-2 and TRBV6-3, could not be distinguished by the 87-base-pair reads and were therefore excluded. The authors suggested that the approach could potentially be generalized to other disease states and immunological phenotypes. A further reported finding was that TCR beta sequences accurately predicted the HLA-A and HLA-B alleles for most subjects in the first cohort. The earlier analysis of 450 to 700 of the donors excluded 15 to 20 rarely observed V segments, including chromosome 9 orphons, because counts were too low. A later analysis found that most CMV-associated TCR beta chains appeared HLA-restricted, with HLA associations seemingly driven largely by CMV exposure. Presence/absence analyses assumed roughly uniform sequencing depth across donors, an assumption that may not hold. A later genetic analysis reported fewer N-insertions in productive TCRs among donors in an Asian-associated ancestry cluster than the roughly 700-donor mean. In a later analysis, HLA-associated TCR beta chains were found to be more clonally expanded and to have lower generation probabilities than equally common non-associated chains. In a later analysis, several top co-occurrence clusters were reported to appear linked to parvovirus B19, influenza, CMV and Epstein-Barr virus. In this cohort, only TCR beta chains were sequenced, and detectable features were limited by the absence of alpha or paired-chain data. Cytomegalovirus status was reported to be diagnosed by the classifier with high specificity and sensitivity in both the original and validation cohorts. A later genetic analysis associated a missense DCLRE1C variant with V-gene and J-gene trimming of TCR beta chains, and an independent cohort replicated the association. In an earlier analysis of roughly 560 of the donors, most TCR beta V segments were observed in productive rearrangements about 87% or about 30% of the time, broadly matching IMGT annotations. Linkage disequilibrium might explain the correlated functional status among segregating V segments, but an unknown experimental factor could not be ruled out. A group of highly shared sequence variants was considered likely to be a technical artifact of the sequencing pipeline. In a later analysis, TCR association rates were found to vary across HLA loci, with the most associated TCRs seen for DRB1 alleles and the fewest for HLA-C alleles. Across donors, most TCR sequences were observed very rarely, whereas some public TCRs were present in many individuals. Three of the identified cytomegalovirus-associated TCR beta chains were confirmed in vitro to be specific for cytomegalovirus antigens. A total of around 150 TCR beta chains were listed by the study as associated with cytomegalovirus.

Notes on this clone: Its antigen remains unidentified. Base qualities are not recorded, but no much larger clone differs from it by a single base.

CDR1 and CDR2 were assigned from the germline V gene as SGHDT and YYEEEE. Spanning cysteine to phenylalanine, the CDR3 consists of 14 amino acids. Just the 42-base CDR3 DNA is kept, in frame starting at base 1. Trimming takes 3 bases from V and 6 bases from J, and the germline ends sit 12 bases apart. The TCR originated in a man younger than 35 in good health and CMV-seropositive. The sequenced material came from PBMCs. The V and J genes are TRBV5-6 and TRBJ1-4, with the D gene uncertain. The base sequence is TGTGCCAGCAGCTCCAAAGTTTACTATGAAAAACTGTTTTTT. Translation gives CASSSKVYYEKLFF.